This TCR beta chain was observed in a study of blood T cells in healthy people across ages. Overall study findings and caveats: The donors' CMV status was not determined, possibly confounding changes in expanded clonotypes.

Alongside a J-beta primer mix, a sample-barcoded 5' primer served in a second PCR lasting 7 to 11 cycles. TCRdb used MiXCR to reprocess the 5' RACE reads, holding one entry per CDR3 protein. The sample has roughly 1.9 million distinct CDR3 sequences, about 39% seen once. A remark on this clonotype: Its antigen is not identified.

Germline assignment: CDR1 DFQATT and CDR2 SNEGSKA (reference sequence). The CDR3 sequence is 13 residues long. Sequences were obtained from blood. This rearrangement joins TRBV20-1 to TRBJ2-4; D is unresolved. The receptor was isolated from a human donor in good health. The CDR3 DNA is TGCAGCGCTTCAGACTTAGCCAAAAACATTCAGTACTTC. It translates to CSASDLAKNIQYF.